Sequencing of this T cell receptor beta chain was carried out in a study of kidney transplant recipient with SARS-CoV-2 infection. In TCRdb, the reads were re-called with MiXCR into one record per CDR3 protein. The sample has 200,000 to 250,000 distinct CDR3 sequences, 29% seen once; the top ten hold around 6.8%. This CDR3 comprises 15 residues. Germline V lookup: CDR1 DFQATT, CDR2 SNEGSKA (reference sequence). With 3 bases clipped from V and 5 bases from J, the junction kept 9 bases outside the gene matches. This clonotype turned up a few times. This clonotype originated in a male patient in his thirties who had COVID-19 and was a kidney transplant recipient. Some T cells may originate from the graft donor. The V gene is TRBV20-1, the J gene TRBJ2-7, with TRBD1 matching 11 bases. The material sequenced was a blood sample, taken at baseline and around day 120 from a kidney transplant recipient. CDR3 residues: CSASGGAGQGDEQYF. The CDR3 nucleotides are TGCAGTGCTAGCGGCGGGGCGGGACAGGGGGACGAGCAGTACTTC.